What follows describes a single TCR beta chain. As yet, its antigen is unknown. The data originate from a study of CD8+ T cells in alopecia areata. cDNA prepared by RNA extraction and subsequent reverse transcription served as the template for sequencing. Libraries were prepared by immunoSEQ multiplex PCR; TCRdb keeps only in-frame clonotypes and omits some of them. The table shows 95,000 to 100,000 clones, with 55% to 75% occurring only once. Trimming cost V 5 bases and J 7 bases; bases outside gene matches: 8. Germline V gene data show CDR1 as PRHDT and CDR2 as FYEKMQ (reference sequence). There are 15 residues in the CDR3. This sample's treatment: oral pan-JAK inhibitor, 5-10 mg twice daily. Peripheral blood, together with lesional scalp punch biopsies, was collected from alopecia areata patients. Study-level points and caveats: Clonality exceeded that of normal scalp in lesional scalp, most notably in alopecia totalis/universalis.

This chain uses TRBV13 with TRBJ2-2; 9 nucleotides match TRBD1. The sample consisted of CD8+ T cells sorted from blood, taken around week 55, from a patient treated with tofacitinib. The clonotype originates from a human donor with alopecia areata. CDR3 sequence (DNA): TGTGCCAGCAGCACGGACAGGGGAATATACGGGGAGCTGTTTTTT. This gives the protein CASSTDRGIYGELFF.